The T cell receptor beta chain under discussion was sequenced for a study of blood T cell repertoires in COVID-19. CDR1 and CDR2 from the germline V gene are LNHNV and YYDKDF (reference sequence). Trimming shortened V by 0 bases and J by 4 bases, and 12 bases separated the two germline ends. The CDR3 extends over 15 amino acids. Participants' reported clinical history set cohort assignment. Only in-frame clones appear in the TCRdb table, and some are missing; sequencing was by immunoSEQ multiplex PCR. Of over 250,000 clones in the sample, roughly 90% are singletons; the top ten hold more than 8.5%. This chain links TRBV15 with TRBJ1-2; possible D gene TRBD1, 6 bases. The receptor was derived from a woman aged 18-35 years who had recovered from COVID-19. Sequences were obtained from PBMCs or T cells enriched from blood (not recorded which). Here the CDR3 reads CATSRDPGQPYGYTF. CDR3 nucleotide sequence: TGTGCCACCAGCAGAGACCCGGGACAACCCTATGGCTACACCTTC.